A single sample gave rise to the 12 T cell receptor beta chains below, sequenced in a study of early T cells in non-severe SARS-CoV-2 infection. TCRdb passed the 5' RACE reads through MiXCR, listing each CDR3 protein once. Of about 50,000 distinct CDR3 sequences listed, approximately 12% are singletons. The starting material was whole blood, obtained at baseline. All receptors derive from an adult who was a healthcare worker with PCR-confirmed SARS-CoV-2 infection or an uninfected control (not recorded which).

The CDR3 sequence is CASSPDPYTNEQFF. The CDR3 bases are TGTGCCAGCAGCCCCGACCCCTATACCAATGAGCAGTTCTTC. The V and J genes are TRBV7-6 and TRBJ2-1; D gene unclear. The CDR3 loop spans 14 amino acids. The germline gives CDR1 SGHVS, CDR2 FNYEAQ. V gave up 5 bases and J gave up 6 bases, with 14 bases separating them.

The rearrangement joins TRBV20-1 to TRBJ1-5; D uncertain. CDR3 length: 13 residues. The germline CDR1 and CDR2 sequences are DFQATT and SNEGSKA (reference sequence). Trimming removed 6 bases at V and 4 bases at J, with 13 bases between. The CDR3 DNA follows: TGCAGTGCAAAGAAGGCCACTAATCAGCCCCAGCATTTT. Protein product: CSAKKATNQPQHF.

This clonotype was detected a few times. This chain joins TRBV11-2 and TRBJ2-7; 9 bases are shared with TRBD1. Germline V gene data show CDR1 as SGHAT and CDR2 as FQNNGV. The length of the CDR3 is 16 residues. The junction had 8 bases not matched to a gene; V was cut back by 4 bases and J by 1 base. CDR3 amino acids: CASSSPGTGLSYEQYF. The CDR3 nucleotides read TGTGCCAGCAGCTCGCCCGGGACAGGGCTTTCCTACGAGCAGTACTTC. Filled out from reference TRBV11-2 and TRBJ2-7, the complete variable domain reads EAGVAQSPRYKIIEKRQSVAFWCNPISGHATLYWYQQILGQGPKLLIQFQNNGVVDDSQLPKDRFSAERLKGVDSTLKIQPAKLEDSAVYLCASSSPGTGLSYEQYFGPGTRLTVT.

This clonotype was observed many times. The CDR3 DNA sequence: TGTGCCAGCAGCCCCCAAGCCCAAGGACTGGGAAAGAATGAGCAGTTCTTC. Residues: CASSPQAQGLGKNEQFF. The chain has TRBV11-2 and TRBJ2-1; D possibly corresponds to TRBD2 (5 bases). Germline V gives CDR1 SGHAT, CDR2 FQNNGV. The CDR3 extends over 17 amino acids. The germline V and J ends were trimmed by 5 bases and 7 bases, with 24 bases remaining between them. Drawing the rest from reference TRBV11-2 and TRBJ2-1, the complete variable domain is EAGVAQSPRYKIIEKRQSVAFWCNPISGHATLYWYQQILGQGPKLLIQFQNNGVVDDSQLPKDRFSAERLKGVDSTLKIQPAKLEDSAVYLCASSPQAQGLGKNEQFFGPGTRLTVL.

Ten or more counts support this clonotype. The J gene is TRBJ2-7, the V gene TRBV20-1; 9 positions match TRBD1. CDR1 is DFQATT and CDR2 is SNEGSKA in the germline V gene (reference sequence). The CDR3 has 15 residues. V lost 0 bases, J lost 4 bases, and 7 bases stayed unmatched. CDR3 bases: TGCAGTGCTAGAGATGGAGGGACAGGGAGGTACGAGCAGTACTTC. Amino acid sequence: CSARDGGTGRYEQYF.

This clonotype was counted many times. The chain recombines TRBV20-1 with TRBJ2-7; TRBD2 matches 10 bases. The CDR3 consists of 13 residues. Germline V gene lookup returns CDR1 DFQATT and CDR2 SNEGSKA (reference sequence). V was clipped by 4 bases and J by 4 bases; unmatched bases: 4. The CDR3 here is CSAKGTSEYEQYF. The CDR3 nucleotides read TGCAGTGCTAAGGGGACTAGCGAGTACGAGCAGTACTTC.

This clonotype was picked up a small number of times. V and J are TRBV11-2 and TRBJ2-7; 9 nucleotides match TRBD2. V was pared by 7 bases and J by 6 bases, with 16 bases of the junction left unmatched. Germline CDR1 and CDR2: SGHAT and FQNNGV. CDR3 length: 16 residues. The chain's CDR3 is CASTLTSASGILEQYF. CDR3 coding DNA: TGTGCCAGCACCCTGACCTCTGCTAGCGGGATTCTCGAGCAGTACTTC.

The sample holds many counts of this clonotype. The chain couples TRBV4-3 to TRBJ1-2; the match to TRBD1 covers 12 bases. Losses at the gene ends were 5 bases for V and 1 base for J; bases not matched to a gene: 5. The CDR3 consists of 16 residues. Per the germline V gene, CDR1 is LGHNA and CDR2 is YSLEER. The CDR3 nucleotides are TGCGCCAGCAGCTGGGGACAGGGGGCTAATAACTATGGCTACACCTTC. Its translation is CASSWGQGANNYGYTF.

This clonotype was picked up a small number of times. The chain combines TRBV6-4 with TRBJ2-1; D gene unclear. The CDR3 spans 14 residues. The germline V and J ends were trimmed by 4 bases and 6 bases, with 13 bases remaining between them. Germline V lookup: CDR1 MRHNA, CDR2 SNTAGT. In DNA, the CDR3 is TGTGCCAGCAGTGTCGGGCTAAGTACCAATGAGCAGTTCTTC. Translation: CASSVGLSTNEQFF.

This clonotype was found many times. The rearrangement links TRBV18 to TRBJ2-3; no clear D. CDR1 KGHSH and CDR2 LQKENI come from the germline V gene. Trimming took off 0 bases at V and 0 bases at J, with 1 base between the two ends. The CDR3 is made up of 13 amino acids. Here the CDR3 reads CASSPPSTDTQYF. DNA for the CDR3: TGTGCCAGCTCACCACCTAGCACAGATACGCAGTATTTT.

The sample holds a few counts of this clonotype. J is TRBJ2-1 and V is TRBV29-1; TRBD2 aligns across 15 bases. V shed 7 bases and J 7 bases; nucleotides not matched to a gene: 5. The CDR3 length is 14 residues. Germline CDR1 SQVTM, CDR2 ANQGSEA. In nucleotides, the CDR3 is TGCAGCGCACAGGGGACTAGCGGGAGGAATGAGCAGTTCTTC. This encodes CSAQGTSGRNEQFF.

The chain couples TRBV6-2 or TRBV6-3 to TRBJ2-7; D ambiguous. V shed 0 bases and J shed 1 base, with 10 bases lying between them. The germline V gene has CDR1 MNHEY and CDR2 SVGEGT. This CDR3 comprises 15 residues. Written as DNA, the CDR3 is TGTGCCAGCAGTTACTCGCAATCCAGTTCCTACGAGCAGTACTTC. It specifies CASSYSQSSSYEQYF.